This TCR beta chain is from a study of blood T cell repertoires in COVID-19. Repertoires were generated with immunoSEQ multiplex PCR, while TCRdb's copy carries only in-frame clones and drops some. Here the sample spans about 230,000 clones, more than 65% being singletons. Germline assignment: CDR1 DFQATT and CDR2 SNEGSKA (reference sequence). The CDR3 consists of 14 residues. Unmatched junction bases numbered 8, after V lost 3 bases and J lost 8 bases. The sample comprised peripheral blood. This sequence joins TRBV20-1 and TRBJ1-2, with TRBD1 matching 11 bases. This TCR was recovered from a woman aged 40 to 50 who had recovered from COVID-19. CDR3 sequence reads: CSASHPGTGGGYTF. CDR3 coding DNA: TGCAGTGCTAGTCACCCCGGGACAGGGGGAGGCTACACCTTC.